Listed below are T cell receptor beta chains from one sample, sequenced in a study of blood T cell repertoires in COVID-19. Clones were sequenced by immunoSEQ multiplex PCR, and TCRdb holds only the in-frame ones, with some missing. The sample yields more than 200,000 clones, approximately 86% seen once. The sequencing sample was made of peripheral blood. All receptors derive from a man aged 25 to 40 with active or convalescent COVID-19. Each CDR3 is given with its conserved first and last residue. The order of the fields is J gene, clone size, V gene, D gene, CDR3 length, CDR3 DNA, CDR3 protein. A D gene is named only where the DNA matches it firmly. Only some rows state a clone size, as once, few, many or a class for expanded clones.

TRBJ2-7 | - | TRBV6-5 | - | 13 | TGTGCCAGCAGTTTGGGCACCGTGTACGAGCAGTACTTC | CASSLGTVYEQYF
TRBJ1-2 | - | TRBV19 | - | 15 | TGTGCCAGTAGTACCGACAGGCATTCCATCTATGGCTACACCTTC | CASSTDRHSIYGYTF
TRBJ2-3 | - | TRBV27 | - | 15 | TGTGCCAGCAGTTCGTCATCCAGGGACACAGATACGCAGTATTTT | CASSSSSRDTDTQYF
TRBJ1-4 | - | TRBV5-1 | - | 16 | TGCGCCAGCAGCTTCGAGGGCGCGGGAACTAATGAAAAACTGTTTTTT | CASSFEGAGTNEKLFF
TRBJ1-5 | - | TRBV4-1 | - | 15 | TGCGCCAGCAGCCAAGCGGGGAGTAACAATCAGCCCCAGCATTTT | CASSQAGSNNQPQHF
TRBJ1-2 | - | TRBV9 | TRBD1 | 15 | TGTGCCAGCAGCGCCGGGGACAGGGGAGACTATGGCTACACCTTC | CASSAGDRGDYGYTF
TRBJ2-5 | few | TRBV29-1 | TRBD1 | 14 | TGCAGCGTTGCGGCAAGGGGGCTAGGAGAGACCCAGTACTTC | CSVAARGLGETQYF
TRBJ2-7 | - | TRBV7-3 | TRBD2 | 15 | TGTGCCAGCAGCCAAACCGGGACTAGCAGCTACGAGCAGTACTTC | CASSQTGTSSYEQYF
TRBJ1-1 | - | TRBV6-2/TRBV6-3 | - | 17 | TGTGCCAGCAGTTACGGGCCATCGTACAGGGCGAACACTGAAGCTTTCTTT | CASSYGPSYRANTEAFF
TRBJ2-1 | - | TRBV5-4 | - | 14 | TGTGCCAGCAGCCCGCGGGCAGCTGTGAATGAGCAGTTCTTC | CASSPRAAVNEQFF
TRBJ2-2 | - | TRBV5-6 | - | 16 | TGTGCCAGCAGCCGCGTAGGGGGACGGAACACCGGGGAGCTGTTTTTT | CASSRVGGRNTGELFF
TRBJ2-3 | - | TRBV10-3 | TRBD2 | 17 | TGTGCCATCAGTGAGATGTCTAGCGGGGGGTTAAGGGATACGCAGTATTTT | CAISEMSSGGLRDTQYF
TRBJ2-2 | - | TRBV4-1 | - | 15 | TGCGCCAGCAGCCAAAAAGCGGGGAACACCGGGGAGCTGTTTTTT | CASSQKAGNTGELFF
TRBJ2-3 | - | TRBV4-3 | - | 16 | TGCGCCAGCAGCCGAGAGTTATGGACAGACACAGATACGCAGTATTTT | CASSRELWTDTDTQYF
TRBJ1-1 | - | TRBV7-9 | - | 14 | TGTGCCAGCACCAAAAACACAGGGAACACTGAAGCTTTCTTT | CASTKNTGNTEAFF
TRBJ2-2 | - | TRBV11-2 | - | 16 | TGTGCCAGCAGCTTGGGGCAGGGATGGGTCACCGGGGAGCTGTTTTTT | CASSLGQGWVTGELFF
TRBJ2-7 | once | TRBV10-3 | TRBD1 | 13 | TGTGCCATCAGACAGGGACAGAACTACGAGCAGTACTTC | CAIRQGQNYEQYF
TRBJ1-1 | - | TRBV5-1 | - | 16 | TGCGCCAGCAGCATAGGGGACTCCCGAGGTTCCACTGAAGCTTTCTTT | CASSIGDSRGSTEAFF
TRBJ1-4 | - | TRBV5-1 | - | 15 | TGCGCCAGCAGCTCCGCGGGTCACGGGGGGGAGGAACTGTTTTTT | CASSSAGHGGEELFF
TRBJ2-3 | - | TRBV5-4 | - | 14 | TGTGCCAGCAGCACAGGACTATCCACAGATACGCAGTATTTT | CASSTGLSTDTQYF
TRBJ2-7 | - | TRBV5-6 | - | 15 | TGTGCCAGCAGCCGCCGACAGGAAGGCGCCTACGAGCAGTACTTC | CASSRRQEGAYEQYF
TRBJ1-1 | - | TRBV13 | - | 13 | TGTGCCAGCAGCCAGACAGGGAACACTGAAGCTTTCTTT | CASSQTGNTEAFF
TRBJ1-6 | - | TRBV24-1 | - | 14 | TGTGCCACCAGTGATACGCCCGGGAATTCACCCCTCCACTTT | CATSDTPGNSPLHF
TRBJ1-5 | few | TRBV19 | - | 17 | TGTGCCAGTAGCCTTATTTCCGGCAGGACATCCAGTCAGCCCCAGCATTTT | CASSLISGRTSSQPQHF
TRBJ1-1 | - | TRBV25-1 | - | 16 | TGTGCCAGCAGTGCCTATACGGGGGGCGGAAACACTGAAGCTTTCTTT | CASSAYTGGGNTEAFF
TRBJ1-2 | - | TRBV7-8 | - | 14 | TGTGCCAGCAGCTTAGCGGTCAGGGTGGAGGGCTACACCTTC | CASSLAVRVEGYTF
TRBJ2-3 | - | TRBV6-5 | TRBD2 | 13 | TGTGCCTCGGGGGGGCCGAGCACAGATACGCAGTATTTT | CASGGPSTDTQYF
TRBJ2-3 | - | TRBV12-3/TRBV12-4 | - | 12 | TGTGCCAGCAGTTTAGTGAGGGATACGCAGTATTTT | CASSLVRDTQYF
TRBJ1-1 | - | TRBV19 | - | 12 | TGTGCCAGTAGTGGGGGGTACACTGAAGCTTTCTTT | CASSGGYTEAFF
TRBJ2-7 | - | TRBV27 | - | 13 | TGTGCCAGCAGTTTATATCAGGGTTCCGAGCAGTACTTC | CASSLYQGSEQYF
TRBJ2-1 | - | TRBV6-5 | - | 14 | TGTGCCAGCAGTACATCTCCAACCTACAATGAGCAGTTCTTC | CASSTSPTYNEQFF
TRBJ2-7 | - | TRBV7-2 | - | 14 | TGTGCCAGCAGCTCGACAGGCCGGCCCCGGGAGCAGTACTTC | CASSSTGRPREQYF
TRBJ2-2 | - | TRBV9 | - | 15 | TGTGCCAGCAGCGTAGGGGGAGCCAACACCGGGGAGCTGTTTTTT | CASSVGGANTGELFF
TRBJ2-1 | - | TRBV3-1/TRBV3-2 | TRBD2 | 15 | TGTGCCAGCAGCCAAGATCTTGTAGCGGGGGGAACGCAGTTCTTC | CASSQDLVAGGTQFF
TRBJ2-7 | - | TRBV19 | - | 12 | TGTCCCCGGAGAGGGCCGTACTACGAGCAGTACTTC | CPRRGPYYEQYF
TRBJ2-7 | - | TRBV13 | TRBD2 | 15 | TGTGCCAGCAGCAAGACTAGCGGGGGGACCTACGAGCAGTACTTC | CASSKTSGGTYEQYF
TRBJ2-5 | - | TRBV5-1 | - | 15 | TGCGCCAGCAGCTGGATGCCGGGAGCGAGAGAGACCCAGTACTTC | CASSWMPGARETQYF
TRBJ2-5 | - | TRBV18 | - | 15 | TGTGCCAGCTCACGGTCGGTAGCGGTCAAAGAGACCCAGTACTTC | CASSRSVAVKETQYF
TRBJ2-7 | once | TRBV2 | - | 12 | TGTGCCAGCAGTGCGTACTTCTACGAGCAGTACTTC | CASSAYFYEQYF
TRBJ2-2 | once | TRBV9 | - | 16 | TGTGCCAGCAGCGTAGCTTCTAGCCAGTTTCCCGGGGAGCTGTTTTTT | CASSVASSQFPGELFF
TRBJ1-6 | - | TRBV7-8 | TRBD1 | 15 | TGTGCCAGCAGCGCCCAGACAGGGGATCATTCACCCCTCCACTTT | CASSAQTGDHSPLHF